This entry lists 25 T cell receptor beta chains sequenced from one sample in a study of technical replicates of blood from a handful of donors. Produced via immunoSEQ multiplex PCR; TCRdb's table is partial and in-frame only. This table has tens of thousands of clones, 85% to 90% appearing once. The source material was PBMCs. These receptors all stem from a human donor in good health. Some clones in this sample may be carry-over from other donors' samples.

The V and J genes are TRBV2 and TRBJ1-5, with D hard to call. V lost 0 bases and J 9 bases, leaving 12 bases between the germline ends. Germline CDR1 SNHLY, CDR2 FYNNEI. The CDR3 has 14 residues. The CDR3 bases are TGTGCCAGCAGTGAAGCAGAGGGTTATGGGCCCCAGCATTTT. Residues: CASSEAEGYGPQHF.

The genes are TRBV10-3 and TRBJ2-5, with 13 bases fitting TRBD2. The CDR3 is 15 amino acids. Germline CDR1 is ENHRY and CDR2 is SYGVKD. J gave up 3 bases and V 6 bases, and 4 bases lay outside the gene matches. The CDR3 DNA reads as TGTGCCATCAGAGGCGGACTAGCGGGAGAAGAGACCCAGTACTTC. This translates into CAIRGGLAGEETQYF.

V is TRBV20-1 and J is TRBJ2-3; D is unclear. The ends were cut back, 6 bases at V and 6 bases at J, with 4 bases in the middle. This CDR3 has 9 residues. The V gene's germline CDR1 is DFQATT and CDR2 SNEGSKA (reference sequence). The CDR3 region is CSAGDTQYF. The CDR3 DNA reads as TGCAGTGCCGGGGATACGCAGTATTTT.

The CDR3 here is CASSVPMMDGYTF. CDR3 nucleotide sequence: TGTGCCAGCAGTGTCCCTATGATGGATGGCTACACCTTC. This chain connects TRBV6-1 to TRBJ1-2; the D is unclear. CDR3 length: 13 residues. Trimming took 4 bases from V and 6 from J, leaving 12 bases between them. The germline V gene has CDR1 MNHNS and CDR2 SASEGT.

The V and J genes are TRBV4-3 and TRBJ2-2; TRBD1 agrees at 7 bases. The germline CDR1 and CDR2 sequences are LGHNA and YSLEER. J was trimmed by 6 bases and V by 3 bases; bases with no gene match: 4. The length of the CDR3 is 14 residues. The CDR3 is CASSHGTVAGELFF. The CDR3 bases are TGCGCCAGCAGCCACGGGACAGTGGCCGGGGAGCTGTTTTTT.

This chain connects TRBV4-3 to TRBJ2-3; 9 nucleotides agree with TRBD1. The V and J ends lost 0 bases and 3 bases, in that order; junction bases with no gene match: 7. CDR3 length equals 17 residues. Germline values: CDR1 LGHNA, CDR2 YSLEER. This CDR3 reads CASSQEYRGLATDTQYF. The DNA of the CDR3 is TGCGCCAGCAGCCAAGAGTACAGGGGGCTAGCGACAGATACGCAGTATTTT.

The gene calls are TRBV5-1 and TRBJ2-5; D perhaps matches TRBD1 (6 bases). CDR1 and CDR2 from the germline V gene are SGHRS and YFSETQ. Trimming left V 4 bases short and J 1 base short, with 11 bases between. There are 14 residues in the CDR3. The CDR3 sequence is CASSPTGIQETQYF. CDR3 nucleotides: TGCGCCAGCAGCCCGACAGGAATCCAAGAGACCCAGTACTTC. The full variable domain, its missing parts supplied by reference TRBV5-1 and TRBJ2-5, is KAGVTQTPRYLIKTRGQQVTLSCSPISGHRSVSWYQQTPGQGLQFLFEYFSETQRNKGNFPGRFSGRQFSNSRSEMNVSTLELGDSALYLCASSPTGIQETQYFGPGTRLLVL.

This clone was found once. The chain has TRBV10-3 and TRBJ2-1; the D gene is possibly TRBD1 (6 bases). Germline CDR1 reads ENHRY; CDR2 reads SYGVKD. V lost 4 bases, J lost 6 bases, and 10 bases lay in between. CDR3 length: 13 amino acids. The CDR3 DNA reads as TGTGCCATCAGTGTTTCAGGGGCCAATGAGCAGTTCTTC. Protein product: CAISVSGANEQFF.

The CDR3 is CASSLGGSGGYTF. The CDR3, as DNA: TGTGCCAGCAGCTTAGGAGGGTCAGGGGGCTACACCTTC. The V call is TRBV13, the J call TRBJ1-2; a weak D match, TRBD1 (5 bases). Germline loops: CDR1 PRHDT, CDR2 FYEKMQ (reference sequence). This CDR3 region has 13 residues. Trimming took off 0 bases at V and 8 bases at J, with 10 bases between the two ends.

The chain uses TRBV4-1 and TRBJ2-2; tentatively, D is TRBD2 (6 bases). Trimming pared 3 bases from V and 0 bases from J, leaving 11 bases between. The germline V gene encodes CDR1 MGHRA and CDR2 YSYEKL. CDR3 length: 16 amino acids. CDR3: CASSQWRATNTGELFF. Written as DNA, the CDR3 is TGCGCCAGCAGCCAGTGGAGGGCTACGAACACCGGGGAGCTGTTTTTT.

This chain links TRBV7-6 with TRBJ1-1, with TRBD1 as a possible D gene (5 bases). V gave up 4 bases and J gave up 5 bases, with 11 bases separating them. This CDR3 is 13 amino acids long. The germline gives CDR1 SGHVS, CDR2 FNYEAQ. The CDR3 is CASSYRRGTEAFF. As DNA, the CDR3 is TGTGCCAGCAGCTATAGAAGGGGTACTGAAGCTTTCTTT. Complete variable domain (other parts from reference TRBV7-6 and TRBJ1-1): GAGVSQSPRYKVTKRGQDVALRCDPISGHVSLYWYRQALGQGPEFLTYFNYEAQQDKSGLPNDRFSAERPEGSISTLTIQRTEQRDSAMYRCASSYRRGTEAFFGQGTRLTVV.

The chain uses TRBV9 and TRBJ2-1, with TRBD2 matching over 7 bases. J was trimmed by 8 bases and V by 4 bases; bases with no gene match: 12. Per germline, CDR1 SGDLS and CDR2 YYNGEE. This CDR3 has 15 amino acids. The CDR3 region is CASSNPGLGFDEQFF. CDR3 DNA sequence: TGTGCCAGCAGCAACCCTGGACTAGGCTTCGATGAGCAGTTCTTC.

The table lists this clone with a few counts. The chain has TRBV6-6 and TRBJ2-5; 9 nucleotides match TRBD2. Looked up from germline, CDR1 is MNHNY and CDR2 is SVGAGI (reference sequence). This CDR3 has 15 residues. V was clipped by 7 bases and J by 4 bases; unmatched bases: 10. The CDR3 sequence: CASTFAGGQGETQYF. Here the CDR3 DNA reads TGTGCCAGCACCTTTGCGGGGGGGCAAGGAGAGACCCAGTACTTC.

The CDR3: CAWSATLTPNGNTIYF. The CDR3 region has the DNA TGTGCCTGGAGTGCCACCTTAACCCCCAACGGTAACACCATATATTTT. The rearrangement uses TRBV30 and TRBJ1-3, with D uncertain. Trimming took off 1 base at V and 7 bases at J, with 20 bases between the two ends. The CDR3 is 16 amino acids. Germline V CDR1 and CDR2: GTSNPN, SVGIG (reference sequence). Drawing the rest from reference TRBV30 and TRBJ1-3, the complete variable domain is SQTIHQWPATLVQPVGSPLSLECTVEGTSNPNLYWYRQAAGRGLQLLFYSVGIGQISSEVPQNLSASRPQDRQFILSSKKLLLSDSGFYLCAWSATLTPNGNTIYFGEGSWLTVV.

This clone has just one count. The V and J genes are TRBV27 and TRBJ1-6; possible D gene TRBD1, 5 bases. CDR3 length: 14 amino acids. CDR1 is MNHEY and CDR2 is SMNVEV in the germline V gene (reference sequence). Deletions cut 9 bases from V and 7 bases from J, with 16 bases between. In nucleotides, the CDR3 is TGTGCCAGTAGGGTTGGGGGGGGGAATTCACCCCTCCACTTT. Translated, it gives CASRVGGGNSPLHF.

The CDR3 nucleotides read TGTGCCAGCACCCCACGGGGTAGCGCAGGTAATGAGCAGTTCTTC. This encodes CASTPRGSAGNEQFF. The chain carries TRBV6-6 and TRBJ2-1; TRBD2 might be the D (5 bases). The CDR3 consists of 15 residues. Deletions cut 7 bases from V and 7 bases from J, with 20 bases between. The germline CDR1 and CDR2 sequences are MNHNY and SVGAGI (reference sequence).

This chain uses TRBV7-8 with TRBJ2-2, with D tentatively TRBD2 (5 bases). CDR1 SGHVS and CDR2 FQNEAQ come from the germline V gene. The CDR3 is 17 residues long. V gave up 4 bases and J gave up 3 bases, with 18 bases separating them. CDR3 loop: CASSSRGWSGDTGELFF. The CDR3 coding sequence is TGTGCCAGCAGCTCCCGAGGTTGGAGCGGCGACACCGGGGAGCTGTTTTTT.

This rearrangement joins TRBV11-2 to TRBJ1-2; 8 positions match TRBD1. Looked up from germline, CDR1 is SGHAT and CDR2 is FQNNGV. The CDR3 spans 15 residues. V shed 3 bases and J 4 bases; nucleotides not matched to a gene: 7. The CDR3: CASSLAGGPSYGYTF. The CDR3 region has the DNA TGTGCCAGCAGCTTGGCAGGGGGCCCCAGCTATGGCTACACCTTC.

The genes are TRBV15 and TRBJ2-5; possible D gene TRBD1, 5 bases. This CDR3 contains 15 residues. Trimming took 0 bases from V and 4 from J, leaving 12 bases between them. Germline CDR1 LNHNV, CDR2 YYDKDF (reference sequence). The DNA for the CDR3 is TGTGCCACCAGCAGAGACCAAGGACATCTAGAGACCCAGTACTTC. This sequence encodes CATSRDQGHLETQYF.

The chain is built from TRBV7-2 and TRBJ1-1; 9 nucleotides line up with TRBD1. After removal of 3 bases from V and 3 bases from J, the junction contained 8 bases not matched to a gene. CDR1 is SGHTA and CDR2 is FQGNSA in the germline V gene. This CDR3 spans 16 amino acids. CDR3 sequence reads: CASSLGTGWSYTEAFF. CDR3 bases: TGTGCCAGCAGCTTGGGGACAGGGTGGTCCTACACTGAAGCTTTCTTT.

This sequence joins TRBV2 and TRBJ2-2; possible D gene TRBD1, 6 bases. The CDR3 is 15 residues long. Trimming removed 5 bases from V and 0 bases from J, with 10 bases in between. From germline, CDR1 is SNHLY and CDR2 FYNNEI. The CDR3 sequence is CASSPGDANTGELFF. CDR3 coding DNA: TGTGCCAGCAGTCCAGGGGACGCGAACACCGGGGAGCTGTTTTTT.

The gene calls are TRBV12-5 and TRBJ1-3, with TRBD1 as a possible D gene (6 bases). Germline CDR1 LGHNT, CDR2 FRNRAP. V lost 7 bases and J lost 4, with 17 bases in between. The CDR3 loop spans 15 amino acids. CDR3 sequence reads: CASAPMGARGNTIYF. DNA of the CDR3: TGTGCTAGTGCCCCAATGGGGGCGCGGGGAAACACCATATATTTT.

The chain is built from TRBV4-3 and TRBJ2-3, with D possibly being TRBD1 (6 bases). The V and J ends lost 1 base and 2 bases respectively, with 13 bases between them. This CDR3 has 16 amino acids. Germline V lookup: CDR1 LGHNA, CDR2 YSLEER. The CDR3 nucleotides are TGCGCCAGCAGCCAAGTTGTGGGGGCGTACACAGATACGCAGTATTTT. Translated: CASSQVVGAYTDTQYF.

The CDR3: CAGPSKTSGGRTGELFF. The DNA of the CDR3 is TGTGCCGGCCCTAGCAAGACTAGCGGGGGGCGCACCGGGGAGCTGTTTTTT. V is TRBV7-9 and J is TRBJ2-2, with 13 bases that match TRBD2. The germline gives CDR1 SEHNR, CDR2 FQNEAQ (reference sequence). The V and J ends lost 11 bases and 4 bases, in that order; junction bases with no gene match: 13. The CDR3 totals 17 residues.

The rearrangement joins TRBV4-3 to TRBJ2-3; 11 bases fit TRBD2. There are 17 residues in the CDR3. J gave up 4 bases and V 3 bases, and 9 bases lay outside the gene matches. Germline V gene sequence: CDR1 LGHNA, CDR2 YSLEER. The CDR3 coding sequence is TGCGCCAGCAGCCAGGATAGCGGGGGGGCCTTCGCAGATACGCAGTATTTT. The encoded protein is CASSQDSGGAFADTQYF.